This T cell receptor (beta chain) was sequenced in a study of blood T cell repertoires in COVID-19. Study in general: Researchers got acute and convalescent COVID-19 samples from the United States, Italy and Spain. Nucleic acid was either cDNA or gDNA, and it came from T cells, B-cell-depleted T cells, or PBMCs.

Original data processing: Amplification with reference gene primers provided the estimates of nucleated cell counts. Only in-frame clones appear in the TCRdb table, and some are missing; sequencing was by immunoSEQ multiplex PCR. That table supplies the V and J calls and clone size; D and trimming were determined from the DNA. Among 55,000 to 70,000 clones listed, more than 85% were seen once. There are 14 residues in the CDR3. V lost 9 bases and J lost 3, with 14 bases in between. Germline V gene lookup returns CDR1 KGHDR and CDR2 SFDVKD. The sample comprised peripheral blood. The chain is built from TRBV24-1 and TRBJ2-1; a weak D match, TRBD1 (6 bases). This receptor was obtained from a woman in her 70s with active COVID-19. CDR3 sequence: CATVDTGNYNEQFF. DNA of the CDR3: TGTGCCACCGTAGATACAGGGAACTACAATGAGCAGTTCTTC.